Listed below are T cell receptor beta chains from one sample, sequenced in a study of OX40 agonist ivuxolimab in advanced cancers. TCRdb's table, derived via immunoSEQ multiplex PCR, lists solely in-frame clones and lacks some. This sample has tens of thousands of clones, with roughly 88% found just once. This specimen consisted of CD4+ or CD8+ T cells sorted from blood, obtained in a trial of the OX40 agonist ivuxolimab. These TCRs come from an adult with an advanced solid tumor such as melanoma, head and neck, liver or kidney cancer. CDR3s include the opening cysteine and the closing phenylalanine or tryptophan.

>TRBV27|TRBJ1-5
CASRPTGGSQPQHF
>TRBV19|TRBJ1-5
CASWGGEGSNQPQHF
>TRBV12-5|TRBJ1-1
CASGLDLGEAFF
>TRBV5-1|TRBJ2-3
CASSLGLPSTDTQYF
>TRBV13|TRBJ2-2
CASSHAGTSNTGELFF
>TRBV5-5|TRBJ2-7
CASMGQGIFYEQYF
>TRBV10-3|TRBJ1-1
CASFPGQGRNTEAFF
>TRBV7-9|TRBJ2-2
CASSLQRGGVANTGELFF
>TRBV7-7|TRBJ2-6
CASSPRAPGANVLTF
>TRBV27|TRBJ2-5
CASSPLNTGPKETQYF